Each of the 27 T cell receptor beta chains below was sequenced from the same sample in a study of blood T cell repertoires in COVID-19. The table came from immunoSEQ multiplex PCR; TCRdb's copy has only in-frame clones and leaves some out. This repertoire shows roughly 260,000 clones, roughly 84% found once; its top ten account for 4% to 4.5%. Material: peripheral blood. The receptor source for this set is a woman in her forties with active or convalescent COVID-19.

This clone was detected once. The V and J genes are TRBV28 and TRBJ2-2, with TRBD1 matching over 10 bases. The CDR3 has 16 residues. The ends lost 2 bases at V and 4 bases at J; junction bases unmatched: 4. Germline V gene sequence: CDR1 MDHEN, CDR2 SYDVKM. The chain's CDR3 is CASSLRGQGTTGELFF. As DNA, the CDR3 is TGTGCCAGCAGTTTACGGGGACAGGGGACCACCGGGGAGCTGTTTTTT.

This chain uses TRBV6-5 with TRBJ2-7; D call uncertain. Per the germline V gene, CDR1 is MNHEY and CDR2 is SVGAGI. Trimming stripped 0 bases from V and 1 base from J, with 10 bases between. This CDR3 is 15 amino acids long. CDR3 protein: CASSYSSVPSYEQYF. In DNA form, the CDR3 reads TGTGCCAGCAGTTACTCGAGCGTTCCTTCCTACGAGCAGTACTTC.

The CDR3 nucleotides are TGTGCCAGCAGTCCCCGGGTCTATGGCTACACCTTC. It codes for CASSPRVYGYTF. The rearrangement uses TRBV28 and TRBJ1-2; D is ambiguous. CDR3 length: 12 amino acids. The V end was cut by 5 bases, the J end by 4 bases, with 8 bases between. Germline assignment: CDR1 MDHEN and CDR2 SYDVKM.

This chain connects TRBV4-1 to TRBJ2-6; D gene unclear. Germline assignment: CDR1 MGHRA and CDR2 YSYEKL. The CDR3 sequence is 15 residues long. Trimming took 4 bases from V and 2 from J, leaving 9 bases between them. The CDR3 coding sequence is TGCGCCAGCAGCCGGGCGTGGGCTGGGGCCAACGTCCTGACTTTC. This encodes CASSRAWAGANVLTF.

On this clone itself: Other DNA sequences in this sample translate to the same CDR3. V gene TRBV7-9 combines with J gene TRBJ1-5, with 7 bases identical to TRBD1. CDR3 length: 15 amino acids. V lost 6 bases, J lost 0 bases, and 5 bases stayed unmatched. Germline-derived CDR1 and CDR2 are SEHNR and FQNEAQ (reference sequence). Written as DNA, the CDR3 is TGTGCCAGCAGTTCACAGGGGAATAGCAATCAGCCCCAGCATTTT. Amino acid sequence: CASSSQGNSNQPQHF.

The CDR3 nucleotides read TGTGCCAGTAGTGCCAAGGACAGGGGGCTGTTTCAGCCCCAGCATTTT. It encodes CASSAKDRGLFQPQHF. The chain links TRBV19 to TRBJ1-5; 11 bases are shared with TRBD1. The junction had 9 bases not matched to a gene; V was cut back by 5 bases and J by 6 bases. The CDR3 is made up of 16 amino acids. From germline, CDR1 is LNHDA and CDR2 SQIVND (reference sequence).

This chain links TRBV10-2 with TRBJ1-1; 7 bases agree with TRBD1. CDR3 length: 13 amino acids. The germline gives CDR1 WSHSY, CDR2 SAAADI. With 4 bases clipped from V and 3 bases from J, the junction kept 2 bases outside the gene matches. The CDR3 protein is CASSAGGHTEAFF. In DNA, the CDR3 is TGCGCCAGCAGTGCAGGGGGGCACACTGAAGCTTTCTTT.

This CDR3 reads CASSRDRGRGENGYTF. The DNA of the CDR3 is TGTGCCAGCAGTAGGGACAGGGGGCGCGGGGAAAATGGCTACACCTTC. The chain links TRBV28 to TRBJ1-2; TRBD1 agrees at 12 bases. CDR3 length: 16 residues. Germline loops: CDR1 MDHEN, CDR2 SYDVKM. V lost 5 bases to trimming and J lost 6 bases; unmatched junction nucleotides: 10.

V gene TRBV10-3 combines with J gene TRBJ1-2; D not certain. CDR3 length: 15 amino acids. V dropped 8 bases and J dropped 4 bases, with 20 bases sitting between them. Germline V gene lookup returns CDR1 ENHRY and CDR2 SYGVKD. The chain's CDR3 is CAIRLRAAEIYGYTF. CDR3 bases: TGTGCCATCCGCTTGAGGGCAGCTGAAATCTATGGCTACACCTTC.

This chain uses TRBV12-3 or TRBV12-4 with TRBJ1-2; D unclear. V was clipped by 6 bases and J by 2 bases, with 10 bases between them. The CDR3 extends over 13 amino acids. The CDR3 here is CASSLGLNYGYTF. For the CDR3, the DNA is TGTGCCAGCAGCCTAGGTCTGAACTATGGCTACACCTTC.

The V gene is TRBV28, the J gene TRBJ2-2, with 8 bases fitting TRBD1. The CDR3 consists of 13 residues. V gave up 6 bases and J gave up 4 bases; unmatched junction bases: 1. Germline V gives CDR1 MDHEN, CDR2 SYDVKM. The CDR3 sequence: CASRQGGTGELFF. DNA for the CDR3: TGTGCCAGCAGACAGGGGGGCACCGGGGAGCTGTTTTTT.

The genes are TRBV28 and TRBJ1-2; TRBD1 agrees at 8 bases. Germline V gene sequence: CDR1 MDHEN, CDR2 SYDVKM. The CDR3 covers 15 residues. V was pared by 1 base and J by 2 bases, with 3 bases of the junction left unmatched. CDR3 bases: TGTGCCAGCAGTTTATTCGCAGGGGGCAACTATGGCTACACCTTC. This codes for CASSLFAGGNYGYTF.

V and J are TRBV13 and TRBJ2-7; the D gene is possibly TRBD1 (6 bases). Germline CDR1 reads PRHDT; CDR2 reads FYEKMQ (reference sequence). The length of the CDR3 is 16 residues. The V gene lost 2 bases and the J gene lost 8 bases, with 22 bases spanning the gap. This CDR3 reads CASSLPFRDRNYQQYF. Written as DNA, the CDR3 is TGTGCCAGCAGCTTACCGTTCCGAGACAGGAATTACCAGCAGTACTTC.

In DNA, the CDR3 is TGTGCCAGCAGTGAAGCGCACCGTCAGGGGGCCACTGAAGCTTTCTTT. Its translation: CASSEAHRQGATEAFF. The gene calls are TRBV6-1 and TRBJ1-1; 8 bases are a match to TRBD1. This CDR3 contains 16 residues. Per germline, CDR1 MNHNS and CDR2 SASEGT. V lost 0 bases to trimming and J lost 4 bases; unmatched junction nucleotides: 7.

This clone has more than one count but fewer than ten. The chain uses TRBV5-6 and TRBJ1-5, with a tentative D call TRBD1 (5 bases). Germline lookup yields CDR1 SGHDT and CDR2 YYEEEE. The CDR3 runs 18 residues. Trimming stripped 4 bases from V and 5 bases from J, with 25 bases between. CDR3 nucleotide sequence: TGTGCCAGCAGCGTCCGCGGGGCGGATATGATCCTGGATCAGCCCCAGCATTTT. This sequence encodes CASSVRGADMILDQPQHF.

This chain connects TRBV27 to TRBJ2-2, with 8 positions matching TRBD1. Germline CDR1 reads MNHEY; CDR2 reads SMNVEV (reference sequence). The CDR3 is made up of 17 amino acids. The trim removed 5 bases at V and 1 base at J, leaving 9 bases unmatched. The CDR3 sequence: CASSRGQGVWNTGELFF. In nucleotides, the CDR3 is TGTGCCAGCAGTCGCGGACAGGGCGTTTGGAACACCGGGGAGCTGTTTTTT.

V gene TRBV19 combines with J gene TRBJ2-7; 11 bases align to TRBD1. The CDR3 runs 14 residues. Germline CDR1 and CDR2: LNHDA and SQIVND (reference sequence). The V segment lost 1 base and the J segment 5 bases; nucleotides outside the gene matches: 1. In DNA, the CDR3 is TGTGCCAGTAGTATAGGGGGACAGGGGGACGAGCAGTACTTC. Residues: CASSIGGQGDEQYF.

The sample holds one count of this clone. This chain links TRBV28 with TRBJ1-4; tentatively, D is TRBD1 (6 bases). Germline V gene sequence: CDR1 MDHEN, CDR2 SYDVKM. V dropped 8 bases and J dropped 5 bases, with 9 bases sitting between them. The CDR3 covers 12 residues. CDR3 coding DNA: TGTGCCAGCCGTACAGGGAATGAAAAACTGTTTTTT. Protein sequence: CASRTGNEKLFF.

V is TRBV7-2 and J is TRBJ1-1; 8 nucleotides line up with TRBD1. This CDR3 is built from 15 residues. In germline, CDR1 is SGHTA, CDR2 FQGNSA. With V trimmed by 5 bases and J by 3 bases, 8 bases remained unmatched. The CDR3 sequence: CASSPFDRGHTEAFF. As DNA, the CDR3 is TGTGCCAGCAGCCCGTTTGACAGGGGTCACACTGAAGCTTTCTTT.

The DNA of the CDR3 is TGTGCCAGTTCCATAGGGGGCAAACGATTGAACACTGAAGCTTTCTTT. Protein sequence: CASSIGGKRLNTEAFF. The chain links TRBV19 to TRBJ1-1; 7 nucleotides match TRBD1. Trimming removed 8 bases from V and 0 bases from J; junction bases left unmatched: 12. The CDR3 loop spans 16 amino acids. Germline CDR1 reads LNHDA; CDR2 reads SQIVND (reference sequence).

The chain combines TRBV28 with TRBJ1-5; D is possibly TRBD1 (6 bases). Germline lookup yields CDR1 MDHEN and CDR2 SYDVKM. Trimming pared 1 base from V and 0 bases from J, leaving 13 bases between. The CDR3 covers 17 residues. DNA for the CDR3: TGTGCCAGCAGTTTATCAAGACAGGATTATAGCAATCAGCCCCAGCATTTT. Protein sequence: CASSLSRQDYSNQPQHF.

V and J are TRBV28 and TRBJ2-4, with D perhaps TRBD1 (5 bases). CDR3 length: 15 residues. Germline CDR1 reads MDHEN; CDR2 reads SYDVKM. The V end was cut by 3 bases, the J end by 0 bases, with 9 bases between. Written as DNA, the CDR3 is TGTGCCAGCAGTTTCAGGGATGGAGCCAAAAACATTCAGTACTTC. Amino acid sequence: CASSFRDGAKNIQYF. Based on the CDR3 plus reference TRBV28 and TRBJ2-4, the full variable domain is DVKVTQSSRYLVKRTGEKVFLECVQDMDHENMFWYRQDPGLGLRLIYFSYDVKMKEKGDIPEGYSVSREKKERFSLILESASTNQTSMYLCASSFRDGAKNIQYFGAGTRLSVL.

The rearrangement links TRBV20-1 to TRBJ2-5; D remains unclear. CDR1 is DFQATT and CDR2 is SNEGSKA in the germline V gene (reference sequence). The CDR3 has 11 amino acids. Trimming removed 0 bases at V and 5 bases at J, with 4 bases between. CDR3 sequence reads: CSARDRETQYF. CDR3 bases: TGCAGTGCTAGAGACAGGGAGACCCAGTACTTC.

V gene TRBV12-1 combines with J gene TRBJ2-5; no DNA check was done on the table's D call, TRBD2. TRBV12-1 is marked as a pseudogene. The CDR3 runs 16 residues. The CDR3 DNA is TGTGCCAGCAGCCCACTCCGGACTAGCCTTTATGAGACCCAGTACTTC. It yields the protein CASSPLRTSLYETQYF.

V is TRBV18 and J is TRBJ1-1, with D possibly being TRBD1 (6 bases). Germline CDR1 and CDR2: KGHSH and LQKENI. Trimming took off 2 bases at V and 5 bases at J, with 15 bases between the two ends. The CDR3 totals 15 residues. The CDR3 DNA follows: TGTGCCAGCTCACCAGGGGGCCCTAGGGGGACTGAAGCTTTCTTT. Translating it yields CASSPGGPRGTEAFF.

The V gene is TRBV9, the J gene TRBJ1-4; D perhaps matches TRBD1 (5 bases). V lost 0 bases to trimming and J lost 4 bases, with 10 bases between them. The germline V gene has CDR1 SGDLS and CDR2 YYNGEE. CDR3 length equals 15 residues. CDR3 nucleotide sequence: TGTGCCAGCAGCGTAGGGGGCGCCGATAATGAAAAACTGTTTTTT. Translated: CASSVGGADNEKLFF.

V gene TRBV9 combines with J gene TRBJ1-1; 10 nucleotides agree with TRBD1. CDR1 and CDR2 from the germline V gene are SGDLS and YYNGEE. Losses at the gene ends were 3 bases for V and 2 bases for J; bases not matched to a gene: 4. This CDR3 spans 15 amino acids. The CDR3: CASSERTGGNTEAFF. CDR3 DNA sequence: TGTGCCAGCAGCGAGAGGACAGGGGGAAACACTGAAGCTTTCTTT.